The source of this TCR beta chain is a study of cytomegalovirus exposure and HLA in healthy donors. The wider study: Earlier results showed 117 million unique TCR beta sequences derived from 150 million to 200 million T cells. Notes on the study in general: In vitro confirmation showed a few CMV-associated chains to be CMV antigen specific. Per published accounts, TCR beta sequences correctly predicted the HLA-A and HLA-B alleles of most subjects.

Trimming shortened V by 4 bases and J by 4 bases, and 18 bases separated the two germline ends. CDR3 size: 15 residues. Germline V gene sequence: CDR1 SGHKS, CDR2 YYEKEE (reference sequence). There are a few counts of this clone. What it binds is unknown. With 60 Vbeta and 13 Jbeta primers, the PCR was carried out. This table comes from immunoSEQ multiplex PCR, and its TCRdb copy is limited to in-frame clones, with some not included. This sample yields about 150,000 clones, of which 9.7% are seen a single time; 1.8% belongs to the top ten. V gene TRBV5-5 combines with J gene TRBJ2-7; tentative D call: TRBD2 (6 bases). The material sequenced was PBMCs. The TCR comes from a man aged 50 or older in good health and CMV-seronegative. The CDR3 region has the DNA TGTGCCAGCAGCGGAGCCGGGACTCGGGTTTACGAGCAGTACTTC. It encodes CASSGAGTRVYEQYF.